Listed below are T cell receptor beta chains from one sample, sequenced in a study of blood T cell repertoires in COVID-19. The repertoire was sequenced with immunoSEQ multiplex PCR; TCRdb's copy has only in-frame clones and lacks some. The data hold 200,000 to 250,000 clones, with approximately 86% observed a single time. Sample: peripheral blood. Source of these receptors: a man of 80 years or more with acute or convalescent COVID-19. Each CDR3 is given with its conserved first and last residue. The D gene is left open where the match is weak. A row's size may be missing; if present it is once, few, many or a size class.

size: .; D: TRBD1; V: TRBV7-7; J: TRBJ2-5; DNA: TGTGCCAGCAGCAAAGGGACAGGGAGGGGAGAGACCCAGTACTTC; CDR3: CASSKGTGRGETQYF
size: .; D: TRBD1; V: TRBV27; J: TRBJ2-3; DNA: TGTGCCAGCAGTTTGCACCGGGACAGGGGGTTGGATACGCAGTATTTT; CDR3: CASSLHRDRGLDTQYF
size: .; D: .; V: TRBV7-2; J: TRBJ1-5; DNA: TGTGCCAGCAGCTTGGGAGGGGGTCAGCCCCAGCATTTT; CDR3: CASSLGGGQPQHF
size: once; D: .; V: TRBV21-1; J: TRBJ2-5; DNA: TGTGCCAGCAGCAGCCTGACAGGGTTGGAGACCCAGTACTTC; CDR3: CASSSLTGLETQYF
size: .; D: .; V: TRBV5-1; J: TRBJ2-6; DNA: TGCGCCAGCAGTTCCGGAGTTAACTCTGGGGCCAACGTCCTGACTTTC; CDR3: CASSSGVNSGANVLTF
size: .; D: .; V: TRBV19; J: TRBJ1-5; DNA: TGTGCCAGTAGTATTAGCGGCAGGAGCAATCAGCCCCAGCATTTT; CDR3: CASSISGRSNQPQHF
size: .; D: .; V: TRBV7-3; J: TRBJ1-4; DNA: TGTGCCAGCAGCCCAGAGGGGGTTCGGATGGAAAAACTGTTTTTT; CDR3: CASSPEGVRMEKLFF
size: .; D: .; V: TRBV12-5; J: TRBJ1-1; DNA: TGTGCTAGTGGGAGACAGGCGTATGAAGCTTTCTTT; CDR3: CASGRQAYEAFF
size: once; D: .; V: TRBV2; J: TRBJ1-3; DNA: TGTGCCAGCAGTGGGCGGAGGGCATTCTCTGGAAACACCATATATTTT; CDR3: CASSGRRAFSGNTIYF
size: once; D: .; V: TRBV14; J: TRBJ1-1; DNA: TGTGCCAGCAGCCACCCCCCAGCGGCAAACACTGAAGCTTTCTTT; CDR3: CASSHPPAANTEAFF
size: .; D: .; V: TRBV7-2; J: TRBJ1-2; DNA: TGTGCCAGCAGCTTAGAGTTACTCCAAGGAGGCTATGGCTACACCTTC; CDR3: CASSLELLQGGYGYTF
size: .; D: .; V: TRBV7-2; J: TRBJ1-6; DNA: TGTGCCAGCGGAATGAGGCAGGGGAACCCAATCAATTCACCCCTCCACTTT; CDR3: CASGMRQGNPINSPLHF
size: .; D: .; V: TRBV10-3; J: TRBJ1-2; DNA: TGTGCCATCTCGAGAGGGCAACTCTTAACCTTC; CDR3: CAISRGQLLTF
size: .; D: .; V: TRBV14; J: TRBJ1-6; DNA: TGTGCCAGCAGCCCCGCGGGCAGCCTCAATTCACCCCTCCACTTT; CDR3: CASSPAGSLNSPLHF
size: once; D: .; V: TRBV9; J: TRBJ1-1; DNA: TGTGCCAGCAGCGTGACAAATTTGAACACTGAAGCTTTCTTT; CDR3: CASSVTNLNTEAFF
size: .; D: TRBD1; V: TRBV18; J: TRBJ1-6; DNA: TGTGCCAGCTCACCCAAGGACAGGGTCGAAATTCGGGGTAATTCACCCCTCCACTTT; CDR3: CASSPKDRVEIRGNSPLHF